This note documents a single T cell receptor (beta chain) sequence. The data derive from a study of T-cell memory formation after mild COVID-19. MiXCR was run by TCRdb on the 5' RACE reads, yielding one entry per CDR3 protein. The table has about 110,000 distinct CDR3 sequences, under 15% seen once. The CDR3 contains 15 residues. CDR1 is KGHSH and CDR2 is LQKENI in the germline V gene. Trimming removed 0 bases from V and 8 bases from J; junction bases left unmatched: 5. Sequenced sample: PBMCs or a T cell subset sorted from them (not recorded which). This chain links TRBV18 with TRBJ1-4; TRBD1 agrees at 8 bases. The source of this sequence is a man in his late teens or twenties who had mild COVID-19 (a few samples of this study predate the infection). Cell type and time point are not known. The DNA of the CDR3 is TGTGCCAGCTCACCACCCCAGGGGGCAGGGGAAAAACTGTTTTTT. It translates to CASSPPQGAGEKLFF.